The clone carrying this T cell receptor beta chain was counted ten times or more. The source of the sample is a study of CD8 T cells in ankylosing spondylitis. Each CDR3 protein is one row after TCRdb ran MiXCR on the 5' RACE reads. The sample consists of around 210,000 distinct CDR3 sequences, approximately 7.6% of them appearing once. With 1 base removed from V and 1 base from J, the gap between germline ends came to 13 bases. CDR1 is LNHNV, CDR2 YYDKDF, per germline (reference sequence). This CDR3 is 16 amino acids long. This TCR was sampled from a female donor with ankylosing spondylitis or in good health (not recorded which). The chain links TRBV15 to TRBJ1-1, with a weak D call TRBD1 (5 bases). The sequenced sample consisted of blood, either unsorted or a sorted T cell fraction (not recorded which). CDR3 sequence: CATSRGTGGGNTEAFF. The CDR3 DNA sequence: TGTGCCACCAGCAGAGGCACCGGTGGGGGGAACACTGAAGCTTTCTTT.